This TCR beta chain was documented in a study of cytomegalovirus exposure and HLA in healthy donors. CDR1 MNHEY and CDR2 SMNVEV come from the germline V gene (reference sequence). The CDR3 totals 13 residues. To note about this clone: Its cognate antigen is unknown.

PCR amplification relied on 60 Vbeta primers (plus 13 Jbeta primers). TCRdb's copy holds only in-frame clones and misses some; the assay was immunoSEQ multiplex PCR. The repertoire includes 100,000 to 150,000 clones, more than 60% of them detected once, and 1.8% sits in the top ten. Study-level results: The study recorded around 160 TCR beta chains that were cytomegalovirus-associated. Segments of the TCR beta V type were, in most cases, productive about 87% or about 30% of the time in an earlier analysis. Some V segments could not be told apart, so they were left out, TRBV6-2 and TRBV6-3 among them. A later analysis reportedly identified an Asian-associated ancestry cluster as carrying fewer N-insertions than the approximately 620-donor mean.

Material: PBMCs. This TCR derives from a woman aged 40 to 50 in good health and CMV-seronegative. The V gene is TRBV27, the J gene TRBJ2-5, with D maybe TRBD2 (5 bases). Judging by the DNA end, TRBJ2-7 fits better; the J call may be wrong. CDR3 residues: CASSWEKACEQYF. The DNA for the CDR3 is TGTGCCAGCAGTTGGGAGAAGGCCTGCGAGCAGTACTTC.